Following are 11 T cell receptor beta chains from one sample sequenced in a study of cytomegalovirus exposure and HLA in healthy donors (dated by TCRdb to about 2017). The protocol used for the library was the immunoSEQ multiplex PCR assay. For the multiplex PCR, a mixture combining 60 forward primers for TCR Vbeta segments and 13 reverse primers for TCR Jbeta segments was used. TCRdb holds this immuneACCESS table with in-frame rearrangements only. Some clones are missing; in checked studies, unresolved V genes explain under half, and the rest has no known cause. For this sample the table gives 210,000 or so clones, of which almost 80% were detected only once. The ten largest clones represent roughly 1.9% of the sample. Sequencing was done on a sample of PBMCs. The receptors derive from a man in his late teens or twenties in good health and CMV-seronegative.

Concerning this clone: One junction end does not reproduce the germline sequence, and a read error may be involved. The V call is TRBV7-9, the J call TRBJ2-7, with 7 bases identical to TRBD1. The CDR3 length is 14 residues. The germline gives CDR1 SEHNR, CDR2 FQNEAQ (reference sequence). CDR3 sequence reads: CSSSFETGTYEQYF. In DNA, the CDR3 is TGTTCCAGCAGCTTCGAGACAGGGACCTACGAGCAGTACTTC.

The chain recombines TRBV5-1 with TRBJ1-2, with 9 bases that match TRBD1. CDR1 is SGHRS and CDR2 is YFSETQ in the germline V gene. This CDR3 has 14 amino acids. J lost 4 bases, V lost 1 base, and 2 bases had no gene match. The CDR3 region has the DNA TGCGCCAGCAGCTTGACGGACAGGGGCTATGGCTACACCTTC. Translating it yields CASSLTDRGYGYTF. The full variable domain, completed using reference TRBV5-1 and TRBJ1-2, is KAGVTQTPRYLIKTRGQQVTLSCSPISGHRSVSWYQQTPGQGLQFLFEYFSETQRNKGNFPGRFSGRQFSNSRSEMNVSTLELGDSALYLCASSLTDRGYGYTFGSGTRLTVV.

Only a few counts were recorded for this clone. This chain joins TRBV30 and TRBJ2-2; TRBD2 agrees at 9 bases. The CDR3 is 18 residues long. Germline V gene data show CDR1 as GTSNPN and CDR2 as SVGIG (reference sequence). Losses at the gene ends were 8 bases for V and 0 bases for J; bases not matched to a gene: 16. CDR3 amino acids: CAGSTSGIYRANTGELFF. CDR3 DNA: TGTGCCGGATCGACTAGCGGAATTTACCGCGCGAACACCGGGGAGCTGTTTTTT.

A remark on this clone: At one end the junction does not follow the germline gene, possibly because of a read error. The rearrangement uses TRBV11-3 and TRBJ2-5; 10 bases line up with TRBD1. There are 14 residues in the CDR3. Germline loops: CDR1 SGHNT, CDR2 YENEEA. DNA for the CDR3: TGTGCCAGCAGCTGGGACAGGGGCCGTGAGACACAGTACTTC. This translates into CASSWDRGRETQYF. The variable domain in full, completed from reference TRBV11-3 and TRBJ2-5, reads EAGVVQSPRYKIIEKKQPVAFWCNPISGHNTLYWYLQNLGQGPELLIRYENEEAVDDSQLPKDRFSAERLKGVDSTLKIQPAELGDSAVYLCASSWDRGRETQYFGPGTRLLVL.

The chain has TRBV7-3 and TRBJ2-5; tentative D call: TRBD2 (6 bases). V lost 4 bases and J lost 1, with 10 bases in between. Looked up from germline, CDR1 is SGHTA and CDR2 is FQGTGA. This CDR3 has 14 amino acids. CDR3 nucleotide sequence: TGTGCCAGCAGCTATTGGGGAGGCCAAGAGACCCAGTACTTC. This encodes CASSYWGGQETQYF.

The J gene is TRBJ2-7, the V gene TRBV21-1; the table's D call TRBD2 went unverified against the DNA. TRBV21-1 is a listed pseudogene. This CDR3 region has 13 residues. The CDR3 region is CAIHDRGLGEQYF. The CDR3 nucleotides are TGTGCCATCCACGACCGCGGGCTTGGCGAGCAGTACTTC.

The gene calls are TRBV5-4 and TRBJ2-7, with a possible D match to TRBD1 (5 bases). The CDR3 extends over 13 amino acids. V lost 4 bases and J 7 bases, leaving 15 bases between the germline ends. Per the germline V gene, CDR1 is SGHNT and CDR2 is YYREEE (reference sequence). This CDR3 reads CASSPLGAREQYF. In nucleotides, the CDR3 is TGTGCCAGCAGCCCCCTTGGGGCGCGGGAGCAGTACTTC.

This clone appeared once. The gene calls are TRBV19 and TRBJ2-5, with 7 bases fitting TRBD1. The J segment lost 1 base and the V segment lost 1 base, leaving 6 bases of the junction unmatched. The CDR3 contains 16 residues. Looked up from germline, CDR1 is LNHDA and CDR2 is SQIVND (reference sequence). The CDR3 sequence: CASSIGGRGIQETQYF. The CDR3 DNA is TGTGCCAGTAGTATAGGTGGCAGGGGGATCCAAGAGACCCAGTACTTC.

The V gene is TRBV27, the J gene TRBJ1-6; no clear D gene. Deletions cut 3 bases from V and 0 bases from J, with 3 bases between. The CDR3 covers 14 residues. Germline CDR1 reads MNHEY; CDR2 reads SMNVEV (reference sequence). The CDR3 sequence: CASSFNSYNSPLHF. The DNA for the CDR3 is TGTGCCAGCAGTTTTAACTCCTATAATTCACCCCTCCACTTT.

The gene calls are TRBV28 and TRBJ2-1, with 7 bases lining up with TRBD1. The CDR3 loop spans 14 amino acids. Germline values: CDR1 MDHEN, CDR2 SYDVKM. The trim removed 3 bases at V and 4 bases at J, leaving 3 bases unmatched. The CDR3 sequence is CASSLGTAYNEQFF. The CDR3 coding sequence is TGTGCCAGCAGTTTGGGGACAGCTTACAATGAGCAGTTCTTC.

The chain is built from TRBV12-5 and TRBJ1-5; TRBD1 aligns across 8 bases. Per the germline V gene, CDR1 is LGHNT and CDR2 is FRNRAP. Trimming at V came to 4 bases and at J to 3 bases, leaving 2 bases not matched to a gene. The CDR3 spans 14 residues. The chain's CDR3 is CASGWGQDNQPQHF. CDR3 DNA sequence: TGTGCTAGTGGTTGGGGACAGGACAATCAGCCCCAGCATTTT.